The sample holds one count of the clone carrying this T cell receptor (beta chain). Random hexamers were used to reverse transcribe an amount of about 0.45 to 1 ug RNA. Via MiXCR, TCRdb re-called the immunoSEQ multiplex PCR reads, giving one row per CDR3 protein. The sample yields 180,000 or so distinct CDR3 sequences, around 94% seen once. This record comes from a study of CD8 T cells in Susac syndrome. Through negative isolation, CD4+ and CD8+ T cells were obtained, while TEMRA cells were enriched using FACS. In germline, CDR1 is SGHNT, CDR2 YYREEE (reference sequence). V lost 4 bases, J lost 9 bases, and 8 bases stayed unmatched. This CDR3 spans 14 amino acids.

The receptor comes from a human donor in good health. The chain couples TRBV5-4 to TRBJ2-1; 9 nucleotides line up with TRBD2. Sequencing used CD4+ T cells from PBMCs. The chain's CDR3 is CASSLRGGFSEQFF. The CDR3 DNA reads as TGTGCCAGCAGCCTGCGGGGGGGGTTTAGTGAGCAGTTCTTC.